The 9 T cell receptor beta chains in this list originate from one sample, sequenced in a study of neurological immune-mediated disorders. From the 5' RACE reads, TCRdb called clonotypes with MiXCR, one entry per CDR3 protein. The repertoire includes some 46,000 distinct CDR3 sequences, 4% to 5.5% of them detected once, and roughly 6% sits in the top ten. Specimen: PBMCs. The receptors stem from an older woman with multiple sclerosis.

The chain joins TRBV6-6 to TRBJ1-1, with 9 nucleotides matching TRBD1. The germline V gene has CDR1 MNHNY and CDR2 SVGAGI (reference sequence). The length of the CDR3 is 15 residues. The V segment lost 5 bases and the J segment 1 base; nucleotides outside the gene matches: 5. The CDR3 protein is CASSGPGQGNTEAFF. The CDR3 coding sequence is TGTGCCAGCAGTGGCCCGGGACAGGGGAACACTGAAGCTTTCTTT.

This clonotype was found many times. The chain has TRBV20-1 and TRBJ1-3; D is undetermined. CDR1 is DFQATT and CDR2 is SNEGSKA in the germline V gene (reference sequence). There are 12 residues in the CDR3. Trimming removed 0 bases at V and 4 bases at J, with 4 bases between. CDR3 amino acids: CSAREQGNTIYF. CDR3 nucleotide sequence: TGCAGTGCTAGAGAACAAGGAAACACCATATATTTT.

The chain carries TRBV2 and TRBJ2-2; TRBD1 might be the D (5 bases). Deletions cut 6 bases from V and 3 bases from J, with 5 bases between. Germline CDR1 SNHLY, CDR2 FYNNEI. This CDR3 is built from 12 residues. The CDR3 nucleotides read TGTGCCAGCAGGACAGACACCGGGGAGCTGTTTTTT. Translation gives CASRTDTGELFF.

This clonotype was detected only a few times. The V call is TRBV7-9, the J call TRBJ2-2; D not resolved. Germline CDR1 is SEHNR and CDR2 is FQNEAQ (reference sequence). Trimming removed 3 bases at V and 8 bases at J, with 10 bases between. The CDR3 extends over 13 amino acids. CDR3 DNA sequence: TGTGCCAGCAGCTTTCTAGATGCGGGGGAGCTGTTTTTT. Its protein product is CASSFLDAGELFF.

This clonotype was counted between two and nine times. This rearrangement joins TRBV3-1 to TRBJ2-3; TRBD2 is a possible D gene (5 bases). The CDR3 is 15 amino acids. CDR1 and CDR2 from the germline V gene are LGHDT and YNNKEL (reference sequence). Between the trimmed V and J ends, which lost 0 bases and 6 bases, there was a span of 13 bases. The CDR3 loop is CASSQDLASKDTQYF. The CDR3 DNA reads as TGTGCCAGCAGCCAAGATCTGGCTAGCAAGGATACGCAGTATTTT.

In this sample, this clonotype turned up many times. V and J are TRBV5-6 and TRBJ2-1; TRBD1 matches at 8 bases. Losses at the gene ends were 3 bases for V and 7 bases for J; bases not matched to a gene: 6. CDR3 length: 14 amino acids. Germline loops: CDR1 SGHDT, CDR2 YYEEEE. In DNA, the CDR3 is TGTGCCAGCAGCTACGGACAGGGATGGAATGAGCAGTTCTTC. Its protein product is CASSYGQGWNEQFF.

This clonotype was seen at least ten times. The chain is built from TRBV9 and TRBJ1-2; 10 bases fit TRBD1. J was trimmed by 7 bases and V by 2 bases; bases with no gene match: 11. The germline gives CDR1 SGDLS, CDR2 YYNGEE. The CDR3 runs 16 residues. The CDR3 nucleotides read TGTGCCAGCAGCGTTTTTCCGGGGACAGGGGATGCTGGCTACACCTTC. Residues: CASSVFPGTGDAGYTF.

This clonotype was counted many times. The rearrangement links TRBV7-2 to TRBJ2-1; 7 bases match TRBD2. Losses at the gene ends were 3 bases for V and 14 bases for J; bases not matched to a gene: 10. The CDR3 is 13 residues long. CDR1 and CDR2 (germline): SGHTA, FQGNSA. CDR3 residues: CASSFSWGLKEFF. Here the CDR3 DNA reads TGTGCCAGCAGCTTTAGTTGGGGACTAAAGGAGTTCTTC.

About this clonotype itself: This may be a read error, as it is one base from a much larger clone. The chain is built from TRBV27 and TRBJ1-1; D gene uncertain. CDR1 and CDR2 from the germline V gene are MNHEY and SMNVEV (reference sequence). The CDR3 runs 14 residues. Trimming removed 6 bases from V and 6 bases from J, with 17 bases in between. The CDR3 is CASRDAWRIAEAFF. CDR3 nucleotides: TGTGCCAGCAGAGATGCATGGAGAATCGCTGAAGCTTTCTTT.